This T cell receptor beta chain was captured by sequencing in a study of shared clonotypes between healthy human individuals. Only one count was recorded for this clone. Naive CD8 cells were CD45RO-negative, positively selected for CCR7, excluding terminally differentiated effector memory CD45RA+ cells. There are 15 residues in the CDR3. Germline V CDR1 and CDR2: MGHRA, YSYEKL. V lost 0 bases and J lost 4, with 12 bases in between. It was 200 to 250 ng DNA, about 30,000 T cell genomes, that sorted-subset replicate PCRs used. Assay: immunoSEQ multiplex PCR; the TCRdb copy retains only in-frame clones and omits some. The table records some 2.1 million clones, around 96% of them present only once.

This receptor was identified in a man younger than 35 in good health. J is TRBJ1-2 and V is TRBV4-1, with D tentatively TRBD1 (6 bases). Source material: naive CD8+ T cells sorted from blood. The CDR3 sequence is CASSQDWDITYGYTF. Written as DNA, the CDR3 is TGCGCCAGCAGCCAAGATTGGGACATTACCTATGGCTACACCTTC.